This record concerns one T cell receptor beta chain sequence. The data belong to a study of identical twins. Via MiXCR, TCRdb re-called the 5' RACE reads, giving one row per CDR3 protein. The table includes some 500,000 distinct CDR3 sequences, roughly a fifth detected once. The germline V and J ends were trimmed by 2 bases and 6 bases, with 11 bases remaining between them. The CDR3 loop spans 12 amino acids. Germline-derived CDR1 and CDR2 are DFQATT and SNEGSKA (reference sequence). A further study also used this sample, focusing on T cells expressing NK-cell markers. According to that study: Questions lingered over whether expanded NKG2C+ T cell clones were HCMV-specific.

The J gene is TRBJ2-7, the V gene TRBV20-1; TRBD2 is a possible D gene (5 bases). Sequenced: CD4+ T cells sorted from blood. The TCR was taken from a woman between 18 and 30 years old in good health. CDR3 sequence (DNA): TGCAGTGCTAGAAGGTCGGGGAGCGAGCAGTACTTC. This translates into CSARRSGSEQYF.